This entry concerns a single TCR beta chain. Its antigen remains unknown. The V gene lost 2 bases and the J gene lost 2 bases, with 4 bases spanning the gap. CDR1 KGHSH and CDR2 LQKENI come from the germline V gene. This CDR3 comprises 13 residues. This sample was taken from a study of T cell repertoires in ileal Crohn's disease. Whole-study results and caveats: Compared with CD4 T cells, sorted CD8 cells carried more expanded clones. Clonality above 26.8% at surgery always came with endoscopic recurrence. Clonal expansions were more frequent in active smokers than non-smokers at surgery.

Measured with immunoSEQ multiplex PCR; TCRdb has only the in-frame clones, and not every one. The repertoire includes 6,000 or so clones, approximately 87% of them detected once, and 0.83% sits in the top ten. The sorted cells were lamina propria lymphocytes from surgical specimens, first isolated by density gradient. This clonotype originated in an adult with Crohn's disease. Some clones in this sample may be carry-over from other donors' samples. The chain carries TRBV18 and TRBJ1-3; D remains ambiguous. The sample was CD4+ T cells from ileum. The CDR3 reads CASSPDTGNTIYF. The CDR3 DNA follows: TGTGCCAGCTCACCAGACACTGGAAACACCATATATTTT. Drawing the rest from reference TRBV18 and TRBJ1-3, the complete variable domain is NAGVMQNPRHLVRRRGQEARLRCSPMKGHSHVYWYRQLPEEGLKFMVYLQKENIIDESGMPKERFSAEFPKEGPSILRIQQVVRGDSAAYFCASSPDTGNTIYFGEGSWLTVV.